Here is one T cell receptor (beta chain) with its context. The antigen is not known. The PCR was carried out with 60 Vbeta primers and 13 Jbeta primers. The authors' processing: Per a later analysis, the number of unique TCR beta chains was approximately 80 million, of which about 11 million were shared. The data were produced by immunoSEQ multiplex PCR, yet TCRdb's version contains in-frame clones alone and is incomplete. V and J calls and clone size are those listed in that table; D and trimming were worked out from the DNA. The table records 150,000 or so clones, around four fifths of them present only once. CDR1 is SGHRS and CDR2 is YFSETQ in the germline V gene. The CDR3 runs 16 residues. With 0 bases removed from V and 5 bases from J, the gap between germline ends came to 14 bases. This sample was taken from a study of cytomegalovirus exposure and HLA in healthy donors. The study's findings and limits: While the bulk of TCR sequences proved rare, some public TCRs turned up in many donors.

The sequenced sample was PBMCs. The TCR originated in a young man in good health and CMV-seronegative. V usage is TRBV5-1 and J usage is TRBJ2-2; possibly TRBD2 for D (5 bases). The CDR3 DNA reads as TGCGCCAGCAGCTTGGTTCCGGGGAGTGGAACCGGGGAGCTGTTTTTT. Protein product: CASSLVPGSGTGELFF.